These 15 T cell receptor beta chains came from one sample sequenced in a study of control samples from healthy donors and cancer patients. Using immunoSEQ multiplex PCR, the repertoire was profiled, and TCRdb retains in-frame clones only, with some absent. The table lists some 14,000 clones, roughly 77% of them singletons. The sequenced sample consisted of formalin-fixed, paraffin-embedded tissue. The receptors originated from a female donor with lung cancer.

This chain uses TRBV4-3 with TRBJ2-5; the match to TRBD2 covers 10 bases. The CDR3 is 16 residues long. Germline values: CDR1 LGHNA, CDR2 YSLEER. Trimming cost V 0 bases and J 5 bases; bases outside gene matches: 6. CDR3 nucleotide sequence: TGCGCCAGCAGCCAAGATTTCACTAGCGGGGTTGAGACCCAGTACTTC. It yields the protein CASSQDFTSGVETQYF.

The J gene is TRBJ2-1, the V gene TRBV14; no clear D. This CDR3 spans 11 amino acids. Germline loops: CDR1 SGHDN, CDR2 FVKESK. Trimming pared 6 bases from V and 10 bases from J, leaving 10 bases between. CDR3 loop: CASRSDAEQFF. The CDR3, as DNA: TGTGCCAGCAGATCGGACGCGGAGCAGTTCTTC.

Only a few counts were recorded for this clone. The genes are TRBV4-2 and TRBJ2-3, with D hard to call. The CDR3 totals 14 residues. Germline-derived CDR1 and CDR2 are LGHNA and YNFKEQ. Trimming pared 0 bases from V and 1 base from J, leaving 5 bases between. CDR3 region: CASSQEVGTDTQYF. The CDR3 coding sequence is TGTGCCAGCAGCCAAGAGGTGGGCACAGATACGCAGTATTTT.

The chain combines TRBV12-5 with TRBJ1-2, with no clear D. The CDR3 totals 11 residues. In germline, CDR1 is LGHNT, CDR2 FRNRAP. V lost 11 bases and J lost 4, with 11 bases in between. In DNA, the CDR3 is TGTGCTGCGGGGAGCGGCTATGGCTACACCTTC. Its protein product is CAAGSGYGYTF.

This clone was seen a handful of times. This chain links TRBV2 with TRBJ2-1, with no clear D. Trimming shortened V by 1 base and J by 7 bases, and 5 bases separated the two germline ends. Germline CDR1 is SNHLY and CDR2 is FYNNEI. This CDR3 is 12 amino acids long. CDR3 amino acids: CASSEGGNEQFF. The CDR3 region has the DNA TGTGCCAGCAGTGAAGGAGGAAATGAGCAGTTCTTC.

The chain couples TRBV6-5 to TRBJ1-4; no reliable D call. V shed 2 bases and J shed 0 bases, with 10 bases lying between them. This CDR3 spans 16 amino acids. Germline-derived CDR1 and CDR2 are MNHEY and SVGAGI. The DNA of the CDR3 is TGTGCCAGCAGTTACGGGTCTGGAGCAACTAATGAAAAACTGTTTTTT. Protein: CASSYGSGATNEKLFF.

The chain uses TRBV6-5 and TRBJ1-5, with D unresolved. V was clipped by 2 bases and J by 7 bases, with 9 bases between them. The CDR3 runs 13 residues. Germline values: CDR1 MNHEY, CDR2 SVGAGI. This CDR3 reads CASSYRVSQPQHF. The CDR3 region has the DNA TGTGCCAGCAGTTACAGGGTATCGCAGCCCCAGCATTTT.

The CDR3 is CASSKGTLGVGGGLPRETQYF. The CDR3 nucleotides are TGTGCCAGCAGCAAAGGGACGTTGGGGGTCGGGGGAGGTCTACCACGGGAGACCCAGTACTTC. The rearrangement uses TRBV21-1 and TRBJ2-5; the listed D gene, TRBD2, was not tested against the DNA. TRBV21-1 is a listed pseudogene. This CDR3 spans 21 amino acids.

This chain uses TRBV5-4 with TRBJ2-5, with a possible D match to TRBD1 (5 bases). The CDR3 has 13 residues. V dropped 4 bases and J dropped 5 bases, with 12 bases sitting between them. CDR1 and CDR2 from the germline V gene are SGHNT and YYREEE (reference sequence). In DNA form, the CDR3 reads TGTGCCAGCAGCCTAAGACAGATGGAGACCCAGTACTTC. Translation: CASSLRQMETQYF.

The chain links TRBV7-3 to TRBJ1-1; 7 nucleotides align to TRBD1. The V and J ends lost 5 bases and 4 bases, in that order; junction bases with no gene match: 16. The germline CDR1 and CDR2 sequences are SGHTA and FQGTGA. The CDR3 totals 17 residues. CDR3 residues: CASSPGTDTFLSTEAFF. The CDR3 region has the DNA TGTGCCAGCAGCCCCGGGACAGATACCTTCTTGAGCACTGAAGCTTTCTTT. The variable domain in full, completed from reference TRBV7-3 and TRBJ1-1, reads GAGVSQTPSNKVTEKGKYVELRCDPISGHTALYWYRQSLGQGPEFLIYFQGTGAADDSGLPNDRFFAVRPEGSVSTLKIQRTERGDSAVYLCASSPGTDTFLSTEAFFGQGTRLTVV.

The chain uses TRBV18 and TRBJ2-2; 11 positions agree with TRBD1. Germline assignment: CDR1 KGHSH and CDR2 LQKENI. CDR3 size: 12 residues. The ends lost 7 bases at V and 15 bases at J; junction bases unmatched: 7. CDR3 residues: CASYPGQGAVFF. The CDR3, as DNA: TGTGCCAGCTATCCCGGACAGGGGGCGGTGTTTTTT.

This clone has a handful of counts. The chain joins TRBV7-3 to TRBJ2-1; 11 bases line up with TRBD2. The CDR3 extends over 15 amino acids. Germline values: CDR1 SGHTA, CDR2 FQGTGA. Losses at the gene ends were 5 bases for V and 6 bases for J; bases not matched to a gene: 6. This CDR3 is CASSPGTSGSNEQFF. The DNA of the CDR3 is TGTGCCAGCAGCCCCGGGACTAGCGGTAGCAATGAGCAGTTCTTC.

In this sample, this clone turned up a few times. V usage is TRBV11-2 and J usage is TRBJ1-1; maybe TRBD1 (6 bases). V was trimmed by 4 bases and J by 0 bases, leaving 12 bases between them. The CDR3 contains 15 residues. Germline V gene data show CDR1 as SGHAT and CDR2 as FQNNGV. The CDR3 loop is CASSSDSYLNTEAFF. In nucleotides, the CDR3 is TGTGCCAGCAGCTCGGACAGCTACCTGAACACTGAAGCTTTCTTT.

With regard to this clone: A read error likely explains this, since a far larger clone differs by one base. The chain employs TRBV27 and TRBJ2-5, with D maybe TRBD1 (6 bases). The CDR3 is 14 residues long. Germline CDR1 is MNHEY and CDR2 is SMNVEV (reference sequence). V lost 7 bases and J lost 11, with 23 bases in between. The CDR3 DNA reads TGTGCCAGCAAGCTCACAGGGTTTAATTACAAGCAGTACTTC. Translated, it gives CASKLTGFNYKQYF.

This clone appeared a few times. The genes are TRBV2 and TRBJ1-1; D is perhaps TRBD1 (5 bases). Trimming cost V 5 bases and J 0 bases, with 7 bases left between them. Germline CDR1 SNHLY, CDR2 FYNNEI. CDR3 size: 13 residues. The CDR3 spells CASSTGVNTEAFF. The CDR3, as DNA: TGTGCCAGCAGTACAGGAGTGAACACTGAAGCTTTCTTT.